This TCR beta chain was recovered during a study of regulatory T cells in long-lasting Graves disease. Trimming left V 9 bases short and J 0 bases short, with 14 bases between. The germline gives CDR1 LNHDA, CDR2 SQIVND (reference sequence). The CDR3 totals 15 residues. The time point is: newly diagnosed GD, antithyroid drugs for less than 3 months. PBMCs provided the RNA from which the TCR library was made. There are many counts of this clonotype. Arm-PCR of CDR3 regions with iRepertoire HTBI primers generated TCR beta libraries. MiXCR, run by TCRdb on the multiplex PCR reads, gives a single entry per CDR3 protein. The sample includes 350,000 to 500,000 distinct CDR3 sequences, less than 15% of them seen just once. This sample also belongs to another study, concerning T cells in Graves' hyperthyroidism and ophthalmopathy. That study adds: Absence of ophthalmopathy progression within 18 months defined stable Graves' hyperthyroidism. Orbital computed tomography and thyroid ultrasound, together with serum TRAb and thyroxine and clinical symptoms, were used for diagnoses. Most thyroid-expanded clonotypes above 0.001 were also found in blood.

The sample was peripheral blood mononuclear cells (PBMCs), taken at new diagnosis, from a patient treated with antithyroid drugs. The chain couples TRBV19 to TRBJ2-2, with a weak D call TRBD1 (5 bases). This receptor was taken from a woman aged 45 to 65 with Graves disease. This CDR3 reads CASSLGAANTGELFF. The CDR3 DNA reads as TGTGCCAGCAGTTTAGGGGCAGCGAACACCGGGGAGCTGTTTTTT.